The 29 T cell receptor beta chains listed next were all sequenced from one sample in a study of shared clonotypes between healthy human individuals. Repertoires were generated with immunoSEQ multiplex PCR, while TCRdb's copy carries only in-frame clones and drops some. This sample has about 380,000 clones, with roughly 96% found just once. Input material: memory CD8+ T cells sorted from blood. Subset: CD45RO+ cells pooled with CCR7-negative TemRA cells. These receptor sequences come from a man aged 30 to 45 in good health.

The chain uses TRBV18 and TRBJ1-3; 7 positions match TRBD1. Germline trimming cut 0 bases from V and 5 bases from J; bases unmatched to any gene: 7. This CDR3 comprises 16 residues. Germline values: CDR1 KGHSH, CDR2 LQKENI. The CDR3: CASSPPVAGGRNTIYF. CDR3 sequence (DNA): TGTGCCAGCTCACCACCGGTGGCAGGGGGACGAAACACCATATATTTT.

About this clone itself: Within the sample, other DNA sequences also encode this same CDR3. V is TRBV7-2 and J is TRBJ2-3, with D tentatively TRBD2 (5 bases). V lost 5 bases, J lost 1 base, and 7 bases lay in between. This CDR3 comprises 13 residues. Germline V gene sequence: CDR1 SGHTA, CDR2 FQGNSA. The CDR3 DNA reads TGTGCCAGCAGCCGTAGCGGCACAGATACGCAGTATTTT. Encoded protein: CASSRSGTDTQYF.

This clone is a singleton in its sample. This chain joins TRBV2 and TRBJ2-7; 7 bases are shared with TRBD2. Germline CDR1 and CDR2: SNHLY and FYNNEI. The length of the CDR3 is 15 residues. J gave up 1 base and V 5 bases, and 8 bases lay outside the gene matches. CDR3 residues: CASSPEGGRSYEQYF. For the CDR3, the DNA is TGTGCCAGCAGTCCCGAGGGCGGGAGATCCTACGAGCAGTACTTC.

This chain joins TRBV2 and TRBJ2-3; D may match TRBD1 or TRBD2 (5 bases each). Germline V gives CDR1 SNHLY, CDR2 FYNNEI. V lost 5 bases and J 4 bases, leaving 10 bases between the germline ends. The CDR3 is made up of 13 amino acids. CDR3 sequence (DNA): TGTGCCAGCAGTCGGGACGGTCCAGATACGCAGTATTTT. Its translation: CASSRDGPDTQYF.

This clone showed up just a few times. This specimen includes other DNA sequences encoding the same CDR3. The V and J genes are TRBV5-1 and TRBJ2-1; 11 nucleotides align to TRBD2. The CDR3 runs 14 residues. CDR1 and CDR2 from the germline V gene are SGHRS and YFSETQ. Germline trimming cut 1 base from V and 6 bases from J; bases unmatched to any gene: 0. The CDR3 region is CASSLTSGSNEQFF. CDR3 DNA: TGCGCCAGCAGCTTGACTAGCGGGAGCAATGAGCAGTTCTTC.

This chain connects TRBV9 to TRBJ2-7, with a possible D match to TRBD1 (5 bases). There are 14 residues in the CDR3. V lost 1 base and J 5 bases, leaving 13 bases between the germline ends. CDR1 is SGDLS and CDR2 is YYNGEE in the germline V gene. CDR3 nucleotide sequence: TGTGCCAGCAGCGTACAGGGAAAAGCTGACGAGCAGTACTTC. This encodes CASSVQGKADEQYF.

This clone was observed once. V is TRBV5-6 and J is TRBJ2-1; 15 nucleotides match TRBD2. This CDR3 spans 16 amino acids. Trimming removed 4 bases from V and 8 bases from J; junction bases left unmatched: 7. Germline CDR1 is SGHDT and CDR2 is YYEEEE. CDR3 sequence reads: CASSRGTSGRFDEQFF. The CDR3 region has the DNA TGTGCCAGCAGCCGCGGGACTAGCGGGAGGTTCGATGAGCAGTTCTTC.

The gene calls are TRBV9 and TRBJ2-7; 9 bases align to TRBD2. Trimming cost V 0 bases and J 0 bases; bases outside gene matches: 19. The germline V gene has CDR1 SGDLS and CDR2 YYNGEE. The CDR3 contains 21 residues. CDR3 sequence: CASSVDLWWLAGTPLSYEQYF. The CDR3 DNA follows: TGTGCCAGCAGCGTAGATCTGTGGTGGCTAGCGGGAACCCCTCTCTCCTACGAGCAGTACTTC.

J is TRBJ2-7 and V is TRBV10-1; a weak D match, TRBD2 (5 bases). Between the trimmed V and J ends, which lost 9 bases and 1 base, there was a span of 10 bases. CDR1 and CDR2 (germline): WNHNN, SYGVQD (reference sequence). CDR3 size: 12 residues. CDR3 sequence reads: CARRSGSYEQYF. As DNA, the CDR3 is TGCGCCAGGAGAAGCGGATCCTACGAGCAGTACTTC.

V and J are TRBV14 and TRBJ2-2, with 9 bases lining up with TRBD1. The germline V gene has CDR1 SGHDN and CDR2 FVKESK. Trimming cost V 4 bases and J 4 bases; bases outside gene matches: 7. The CDR3 has 16 amino acids. The CDR3 nucleotides read TGTGCCAGCAGCCCGGGACAGGGTCGGGTCACCGGGGAGCTGTTTTTT. Translated, it gives CASSPGQGRVTGELFF. The full variable domain, its missing parts supplied by reference TRBV14 and TRBJ2-2, is EAGVTQFPSHSVIEKGQTVTLRCDPISGHDNLYWYRRVMGKEIKFLLHFVKESKQDESGMPNNRFLAERTGGTYSTLKVQPAELEDSGVYFCASSPGQGRVTGELFFGEGSRLTVL.

V is TRBV6-6 and J is TRBJ1-1, with TRBD1 as a possible D gene (6 bases). The CDR3 has 13 residues. Between the trimmed V and J ends, which lost 0 bases and 6 bases, there was a span of 8 bases. CDR1 MNHNY and CDR2 SVGAGI come from the germline V gene (reference sequence). The CDR3 DNA is TGTGCCAGCAGTTACTCCGGGGGCGCTGAAGCTTTCTTT. This sequence encodes CASSYSGGAEAFF.

V gene TRBV5-1 combines with J gene TRBJ2-1; 8 bases agree with TRBD2. The V gene's germline CDR1 is SGHRS and CDR2 YFSETQ. The CDR3 is 14 amino acids. Trimming cost V 1 base and J 7 bases; bases outside gene matches: 4. The CDR3 loop reads CASSLQRERNEQFF. The CDR3 DNA is TGCGCCAGCAGCTTGCAGCGGGAGAGAAATGAGCAGTTCTTC.

This chain links TRBV7-6 with TRBJ2-5; D is tentatively TRBD1 or TRBD2 (5 bases each). CDR3 length: 15 amino acids. Germline CDR1 is SGHVS and CDR2 is FNYEAQ. Trimming left V 7 bases short and J 5 bases short, with 20 bases between. CDR3 protein: CASTSVGGRGETQYF. CDR3 nucleotides: TGTGCCAGCACCTCTGTTGGGGGACGCGGTGAGACCCAGTACTTC.

The chain employs TRBV7-9 and TRBJ2-1; 15 bases map to TRBD2. The germline V gene encodes CDR1 SEHNR and CDR2 FQNEAQ (reference sequence). This CDR3 has 14 amino acids. The trim removed 5 bases at V and 15 bases at J, leaving 8 bases unmatched. Written as DNA, the CDR3 is TGTGCCAGCAGCCCCGGACTAGCGGGAGGGTTAAGGTTCTTC. Protein sequence: CASSPGLAGGLRFF. Full variable domain (rest looked up from reference TRBV7-9 and TRBJ2-1): DTGVSQNPRHKITKRGQNVTFRCDPISEHNRLYWYRQTLGQGPEFLTYFQNEAQLEKSRLLSDRFSAERPKGSFSTLEIQRTEQGDSAMYLCASSPGLAGGLRFFGPGTRLTVL.

This chain uses TRBV5-5 with TRBJ2-3, with TRBD2 matching 7 bases. Per germline, CDR1 SGHKS and CDR2 YYEKEE (reference sequence). The V gene end was trimmed by 4 bases and the J gene end by 6 bases; junction bases not matched to a gene: 8. The CDR3 extends over 14 amino acids. The CDR3 is CASSQGLVGDTQYF. The DNA of the CDR3 is TGTGCCAGCAGCCAAGGACTAGTGGGCGATACGCAGTATTTT.

The chain combines TRBV6-5 with TRBJ2-7; 7 bases map to TRBD2. The V and J ends lost 0 bases and 5 bases, in that order; junction bases with no gene match: 7. Germline V CDR1 and CDR2: MNHEY, SVGAGI. The CDR3 extends over 15 amino acids. The CDR3 sequence is CASSYSRGRANEQYF. In DNA form, the CDR3 reads TGTGCCAGCAGTTACTCCCGTGGGAGGGCGAACGAGCAGTACTTC.

The chain employs TRBV14 and TRBJ1-1; 7 bases agree with TRBD1. V dropped 4 bases and J dropped 1; count of bases not matched to a gene: 0. The CDR3 runs to 13 residues. CDR1 is SGHDN, CDR2 FVKESK, per germline. CDR3 residues: CASSRTGNTEAFF. The CDR3 DNA sequence: TGTGCCAGCAGCCGGACAGGGAACACTGAAGCTTTCTTT.

J is TRBJ2-7 and V is TRBV10-3; TRBD2 matches at 8 bases. The CDR3 is 14 residues long. With V trimmed by 4 bases and J by 5 bases, 7 bases remained unmatched. Looked up from germline, CDR1 is ENHRY and CDR2 is SYGVKD. CDR3 protein: CAISGHGRGNEQYF. The CDR3 coding sequence is TGTGCCATCAGTGGGCACGGGAGGGGTAACGAGCAGTACTTC.

CDR3 sequence: CASSFLAGTEAFF. CDR3 DNA sequence: TGTGCCAGCAGCTTTTTGGCGGGCACTGAAGCTTTCTTT. The V and J genes are TRBV7-9 and TRBJ1-1; no firm D call. The germline CDR1 and CDR2 sequences are SEHNR and FQNEAQ (reference sequence). This CDR3 has 13 residues. V was cut by 3 bases and J by 4 bases, with 9 bases left in between.

The chain links TRBV6-5 to TRBJ1-4; D may be TRBD1 (6 bases). V dropped 2 bases and J dropped 11 bases, with 21 bases sitting between them. Germline V gene sequence: CDR1 MNHEY, CDR2 SVGAGI. The CDR3 has 16 amino acids. This CDR3 is CASSYEGIRGTSKLFF. The CDR3, as DNA: TGTGCCAGCAGTTACGAGGGAATCCGGGGGACAAGTAAACTGTTTTTT.

The V call is TRBV27, the J call TRBJ1-3; D unclear. Trimming removed 8 bases at V and 0 bases at J, with 8 bases between. Germline-derived CDR1 and CDR2 are MNHEY and SMNVEV (reference sequence). The CDR3 is 13 amino acids. The CDR3 loop reads CASQQSSGNTIYF. As DNA, the CDR3 is TGTGCCAGCCAACAGAGCTCTGGAAACACCATATATTTT.

The rearrangement uses TRBV4-1 and TRBJ2-5, with TRBD1 as a possible D gene (6 bases). The CDR3 totals 15 residues. V was shortened by 1 base and J by 5 bases, with 14 bases between the two germline ends. Germline values: CDR1 MGHRA, CDR2 YSYEKL. The CDR3 nucleotides are TGCGCCAGCAGCCAAGTCCAGGGGTTCGGGGAGACCCAGTACTTC. Amino acid sequence: CASSQVQGFGETQYF.

This chain's CDR3 is CASSELGTSKKQFF. The CDR3, as DNA: TGTGCCAGCAGTGAATTGGGGACTTCAAAGAAGCAGTTCTTC. This chain uses TRBV6-1 with TRBJ2-1, with D perhaps TRBD2 (6 bases). CDR1 is MNHNS and CDR2 is SASEGT in the germline V gene. The CDR3 is made up of 14 amino acids. The germline V and J ends were trimmed by 2 bases and 11 bases, with 16 bases remaining between them.

This clone was counted once. V usage is TRBV27 and J usage is TRBJ2-7; D is undetermined. V was cut by 2 bases and J by 0 bases, with 8 bases left in between. Germline V gives CDR1 MNHEY, CDR2 SMNVEV (reference sequence). CDR3 length: 14 residues. The DNA of the CDR3 is TGTGCCAGCAGTTTAACCCACCTCTCCTACGAGCAGTACTTC. Its protein is CASSLTHLSYEQYF.

The V and J genes are TRBV2 and TRBJ2-1; 9 nucleotides match TRBD2. V shed 6 bases, J shed 7 bases, and the junction held 13 bases outside the gene matches. The germline gives CDR1 SNHLY, CDR2 FYNNEI. CDR3 length equals 16 residues. CDR3: CASSSLWREGRNEQFF. In DNA, the CDR3 is TGTGCCAGCAGCTCTTTATGGCGGGAGGGCAGGAATGAGCAGTTCTTC.

The rearrangement joins TRBV7-9 to TRBJ2-1, with 7 bases that match TRBD2. Trimming removed 8 bases from V and 6 bases from J; junction bases left unmatched: 13. This CDR3 region has 15 residues. Germline CDR1 SEHNR, CDR2 FQNEAQ (reference sequence). The CDR3 is CASPPAGILLNEQFF. CDR3 sequence (DNA): TGTGCCAGCCCTCCAGCGGGAATACTTCTCAATGAGCAGTTCTTC. The full variable domain, in which reference TRBV7-9 and TRBJ2-1 provide the parts outside the CDR3, is DTGVSQNPRHKITKRGQNVTFRCDPISEHNRLYWYRQTLGQGPEFLTYFQNEAQLEKSRLLSDRFSAERPKGSFSTLEIQRTEQGDSAMYLCASPPAGILLNEQFFGPGTRLTVL.

The count of this clone is one. The CDR3 DNA sequence: TGTGCCAGCAGTTTTCTGCGGGACACCGGGGAGCTGTTTTTT. This gives the protein CASSFLRDTGELFF. The chain carries TRBV27 and TRBJ2-2, with TRBD2 as a possible D gene (5 bases). Trimming shortened V by 3 bases and J by 3 bases, and 8 bases separated the two germline ends. Germline V lookup: CDR1 MNHEY, CDR2 SMNVEV (reference sequence). The CDR3 is 14 residues long.

The rearrangement joins TRBV11-2 to TRBJ2-1, with 7 bases aligning to TRBD2. CDR3 length equals 16 residues. Germline CDR1 reads SGHAT; CDR2 reads FQNNGV. The J segment lost 0 bases and the V segment lost 6 bases, leaving 8 bases of the junction unmatched. In DNA, the CDR3 is TGTGCCAGCAGGCCCGTGGGCGGGAGCTCCTACAATGAGCAGTTCTTC. Translation gives CASRPVGGSSYNEQFF.

V usage is TRBV7-2 and J usage is TRBJ2-1, with 10 bases matching TRBD2. This CDR3 region has 15 residues. J was trimmed by 6 bases and V by 5 bases; bases with no gene match: 7. Looked up from germline, CDR1 is SGHTA and CDR2 is FQGNSA. In DNA, the CDR3 is TGTGCCAGCAGCCCGCTAGCGGGAGTAGCCAATGAGCAGTTCTTC. Protein product: CASSPLAGVANEQFF. Drawing the rest from reference TRBV7-2 and TRBJ2-1, the complete variable domain is GAGVSQSPSNKVTEKGKDVELRCDPISGHTALYWYRQSLGQGLEFLIYFQGNSAPDKSGLPSDRFSAERTGGSVSTLTIQRTQQEDSAVYLCASSPLAGVANEQFFGPGTRLTVL.